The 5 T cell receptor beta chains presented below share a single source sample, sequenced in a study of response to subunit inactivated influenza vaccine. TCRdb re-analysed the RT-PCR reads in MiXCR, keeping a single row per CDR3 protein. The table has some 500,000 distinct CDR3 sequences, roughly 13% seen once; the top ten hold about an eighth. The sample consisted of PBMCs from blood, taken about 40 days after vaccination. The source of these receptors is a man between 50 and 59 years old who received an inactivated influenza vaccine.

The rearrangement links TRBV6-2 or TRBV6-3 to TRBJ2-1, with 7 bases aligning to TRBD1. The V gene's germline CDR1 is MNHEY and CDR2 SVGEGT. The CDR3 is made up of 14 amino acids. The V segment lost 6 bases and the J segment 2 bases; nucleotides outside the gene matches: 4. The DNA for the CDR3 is TGTGCCAGCAGAAGGGGGCCAACCTACAATGAGCAGTTCTTC. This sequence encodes CASRRGPTYNEQFF.

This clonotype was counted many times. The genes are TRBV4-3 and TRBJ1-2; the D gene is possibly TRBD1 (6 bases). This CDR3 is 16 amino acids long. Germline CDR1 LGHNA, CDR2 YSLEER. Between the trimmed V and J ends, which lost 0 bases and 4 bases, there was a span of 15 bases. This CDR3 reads CASSQDIRGLIYGYTF. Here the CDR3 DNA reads TGCGCCAGCAGCCAAGATATACGGGGGCTGATCTATGGCTACACCTTC.

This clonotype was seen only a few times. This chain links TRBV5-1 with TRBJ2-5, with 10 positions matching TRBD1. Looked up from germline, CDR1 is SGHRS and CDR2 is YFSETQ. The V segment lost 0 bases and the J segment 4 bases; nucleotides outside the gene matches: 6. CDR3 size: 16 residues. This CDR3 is CASSLEAGDRGETQYF. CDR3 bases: TGCGCCAGCAGCTTGGAAGCCGGGGACAGGGGAGAGACCCAGTACTTC.

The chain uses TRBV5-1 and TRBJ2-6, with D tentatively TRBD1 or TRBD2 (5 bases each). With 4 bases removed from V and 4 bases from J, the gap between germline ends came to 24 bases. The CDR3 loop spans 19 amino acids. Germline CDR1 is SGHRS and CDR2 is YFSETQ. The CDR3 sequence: CASSATGTEFSAGANVLTF. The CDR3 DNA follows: TGCGCCAGCAGCGCAACCGGGACGGAATTCTCGGCCGGGGCCAACGTCCTGACTTTC.

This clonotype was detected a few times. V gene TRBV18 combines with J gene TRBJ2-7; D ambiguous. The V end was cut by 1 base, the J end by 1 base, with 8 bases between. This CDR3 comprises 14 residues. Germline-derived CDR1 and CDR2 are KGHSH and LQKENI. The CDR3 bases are TGTGCCAGCTCACCACGCCAGGATTCCTACGAGCAGTACTTC. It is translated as CASSPRQDSYEQYF.